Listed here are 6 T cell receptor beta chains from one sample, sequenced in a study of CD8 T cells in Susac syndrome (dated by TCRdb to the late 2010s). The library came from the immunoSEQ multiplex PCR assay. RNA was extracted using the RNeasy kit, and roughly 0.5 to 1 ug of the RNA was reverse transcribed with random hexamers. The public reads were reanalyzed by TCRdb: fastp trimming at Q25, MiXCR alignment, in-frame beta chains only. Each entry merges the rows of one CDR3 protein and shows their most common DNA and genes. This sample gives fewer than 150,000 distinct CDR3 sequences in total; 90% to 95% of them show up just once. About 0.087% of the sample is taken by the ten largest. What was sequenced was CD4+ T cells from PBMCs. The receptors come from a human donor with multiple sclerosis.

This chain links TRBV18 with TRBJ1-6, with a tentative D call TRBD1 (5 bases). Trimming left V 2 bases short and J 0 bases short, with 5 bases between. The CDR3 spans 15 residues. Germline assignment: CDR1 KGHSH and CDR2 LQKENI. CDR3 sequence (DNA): TGTGCCAGCTCACCAGGGACCTCCTATAATTCACCCCTCCACTTT. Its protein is CASSPGTSYNSPLHF. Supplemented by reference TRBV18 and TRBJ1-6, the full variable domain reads NAGVMQNPRHLVRRRGQEARLRCSPMKGHSHVYWYRQLPEEGLKFMVYLQKENIIDESGMPKERFSAEFPKEGPSILRIQQVVRGDSAAYFCASSPGTSYNSPLHFGNGTRLTVT.

The CDR3 protein is CASSVQGRETQYF. The DNA of the CDR3 is TGTGCCAGCAGTGTACAGGGGAGAGAGACCCAGTACTTC. The genes are TRBV2 and TRBJ2-5; the match to TRBD1 covers 7 bases. The CDR3 totals 13 residues. The V gene end was trimmed by 4 bases and the J gene end by 4 bases; junction bases not matched to a gene: 3. Looked up from germline, CDR1 is SNHLY and CDR2 is FYNNEI.

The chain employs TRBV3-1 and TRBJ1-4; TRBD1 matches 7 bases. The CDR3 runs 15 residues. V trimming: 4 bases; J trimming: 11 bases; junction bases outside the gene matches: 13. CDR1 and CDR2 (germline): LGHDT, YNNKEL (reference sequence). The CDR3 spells CASSPGSQGERKLFF. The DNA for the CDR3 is TGTGCCAGCAGCCCCGGATCGCAGGGGGAGCGGAAACTGTTTTTT.

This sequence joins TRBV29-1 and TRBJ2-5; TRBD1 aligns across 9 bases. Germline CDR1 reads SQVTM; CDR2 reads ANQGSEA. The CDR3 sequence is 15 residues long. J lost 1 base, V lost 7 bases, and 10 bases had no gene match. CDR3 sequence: CSATEGTGIQETQYF. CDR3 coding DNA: TGCAGCGCCACCGAGGGGACAGGGATCCAAGAGACCCAGTACTTC.

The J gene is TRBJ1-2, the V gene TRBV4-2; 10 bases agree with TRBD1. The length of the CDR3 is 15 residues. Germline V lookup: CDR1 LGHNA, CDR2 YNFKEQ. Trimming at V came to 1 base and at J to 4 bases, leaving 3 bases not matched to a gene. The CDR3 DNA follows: TGTGCCAGCAGCCAAGTCAGACAGGGGGCCTATGGCTACACCTTC. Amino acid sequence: CASSQVRQGAYGYTF.

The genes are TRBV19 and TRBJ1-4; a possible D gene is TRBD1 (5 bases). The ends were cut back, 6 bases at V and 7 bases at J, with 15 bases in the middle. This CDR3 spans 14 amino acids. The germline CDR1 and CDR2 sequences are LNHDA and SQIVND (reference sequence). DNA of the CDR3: TGTGCCAGTAGCCCTCCGGGACCTGGTGAAAAACTGTTTTTT. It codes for CASSPPGPGEKLFF.